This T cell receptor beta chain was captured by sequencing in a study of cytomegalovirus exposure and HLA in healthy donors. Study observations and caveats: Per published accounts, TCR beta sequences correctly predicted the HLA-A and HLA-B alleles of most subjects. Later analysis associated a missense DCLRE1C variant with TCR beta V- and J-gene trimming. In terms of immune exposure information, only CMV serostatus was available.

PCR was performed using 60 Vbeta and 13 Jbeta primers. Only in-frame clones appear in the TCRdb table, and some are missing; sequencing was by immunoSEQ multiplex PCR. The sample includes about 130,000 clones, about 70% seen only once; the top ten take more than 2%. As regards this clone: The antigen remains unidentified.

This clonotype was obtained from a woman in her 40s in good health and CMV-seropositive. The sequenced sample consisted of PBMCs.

Here the CDR3 DNA reads TGTGCCGCGTCAGGGTACACTGAAGCTTTCTTT. It specifies CAASGYTEAFF. The chain recombines TRBV19 with TRBJ1-1; D might be TRBD1 (5 bases). The CDR3 runs 11 residues. The germline CDR1 and CDR2 sequences are LNHDA and SQIVND (reference sequence). V was pared by 11 bases and J by 3 bases, with 10 bases between.